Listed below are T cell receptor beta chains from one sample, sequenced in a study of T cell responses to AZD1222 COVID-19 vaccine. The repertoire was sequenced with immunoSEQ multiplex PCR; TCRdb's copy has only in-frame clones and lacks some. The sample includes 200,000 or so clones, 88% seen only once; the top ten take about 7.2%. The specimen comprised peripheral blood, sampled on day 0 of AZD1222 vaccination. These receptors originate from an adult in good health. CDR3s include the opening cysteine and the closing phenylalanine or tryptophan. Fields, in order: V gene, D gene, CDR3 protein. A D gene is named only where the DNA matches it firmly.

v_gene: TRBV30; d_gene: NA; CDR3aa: CAWRTLYPGELFF
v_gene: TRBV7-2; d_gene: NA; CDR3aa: CASSPRFGNNYGYTF
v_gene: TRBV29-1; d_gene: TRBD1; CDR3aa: CSVTPAGRGSDEQYF
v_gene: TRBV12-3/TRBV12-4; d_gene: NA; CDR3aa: CASSLNSLESYTF
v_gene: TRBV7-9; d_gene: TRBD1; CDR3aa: CASTGGGRRGYTF
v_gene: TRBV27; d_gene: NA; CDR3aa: CASSLRLDTEAFF
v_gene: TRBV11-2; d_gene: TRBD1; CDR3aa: CASSRTGQGGDQPQHF
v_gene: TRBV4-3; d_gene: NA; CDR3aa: CASSRLVDSPLHF
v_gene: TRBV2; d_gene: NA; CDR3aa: CASSEADYKGSSYNEQFF
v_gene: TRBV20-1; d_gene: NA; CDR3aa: CSASGAVPNGYTF
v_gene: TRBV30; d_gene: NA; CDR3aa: CAWSRAAMNTEAFF